This passage covers 10 T cell receptor beta chains from one sample sequenced in a study of shared clonotypes between healthy human individuals. TCRdb keeps only in-frame clones here, not all; method: immunoSEQ multiplex PCR. The profile shows 100,000 to 120,000 clones, about 70% of them singletons. Material: memory CD8+ T cells sorted from blood. The sample's subset: CD45RO+ cells pooled with CCR7-negative TemRA cells. Receptors originate from a woman under 40 in good health.

The gene calls are TRBV30 and TRBJ2-7; 10 bases align to TRBD2. CDR1 and CDR2 (germline): GTSNPN, SVGIG (reference sequence). This CDR3 contains 15 residues. V gave up 2 bases and J gave up 3 bases; unmatched junction bases: 7. CDR3 sequence (DNA): TGTGCCTGGAGTTCTCTAGCGGGGGAAGACTACGAGCAGTACTTC. This codes for CAWSSLAGEDYEQYF.

This clone was found once. This chain joins TRBV5-1 and TRBJ2-1, with 11 bases that match TRBD2. Germline V gives CDR1 SGHRS, CDR2 YFSETQ. J gave up 10 bases and V 0 bases, and 3 bases lay outside the gene matches. This CDR3 has 14 amino acids. CDR3 region: CASSLELAGVEQFF. CDR3 DNA: TGCGCCAGCAGCTTGGAACTAGCGGGAGTAGAGCAGTTCTTC.

V and J are TRBV18 and TRBJ2-5, with 16 bases matching TRBD2. Germline-derived CDR1 and CDR2 are KGHSH and LQKENI. The CDR3 loop spans 17 amino acids. Trimming removed 3 bases from V and 4 bases from J; junction bases left unmatched: 5. CDR3 sequence: CASSPGTSGRAGETQYF. The CDR3 bases are TGTGCCAGCTCACCCGGGACTAGCGGGAGGGCCGGAGAGACCCAGTACTTC.

V usage is TRBV27 and J usage is TRBJ1-1; D is undetermined. The CDR3 has 18 amino acids. Trimming shortened V by 4 bases and J by 5 bases, and 26 bases separated the two germline ends. The V gene's germline CDR1 is MNHEY and CDR2 SMNVEV (reference sequence). CDR3 protein: CASSSLYQDRELGTEAFF. In DNA, the CDR3 is TGTGCCAGCAGTTCCTTGTACCAAGATCGGGAACTGGGGACTGAAGCTTTCTTT.

V usage is TRBV29-1 and J usage is TRBJ2-7; 7 bases line up with TRBD1. Germline V CDR1 and CDR2: SQVTM, ANQGSEA. The V gene end was trimmed by 4 bases and the J gene end by 2 bases; junction bases not matched to a gene: 5. CDR3 length: 13 amino acids. The CDR3: CSVGQGYPYEQYF. The CDR3, as DNA: TGCAGCGTTGGACAGGGATATCCCTACGAGCAGTACTTC.

This chain links TRBV25-1 with TRBJ2-3; 10 nucleotides align to TRBD2. The J segment lost 1 base and the V segment lost 7 bases, leaving 11 bases of the junction unmatched. There are 17 residues in the CDR3. Germline V gene lookup returns CDR1 MGHDK and CDR2 SYGVNS. As DNA, the CDR3 is TGTGCCAGCACCCCCCCAGCTAGCGGGGGCCGCACAGATACGCAGTATTTT. Residues: CASTPPASGGRTDTQYF.

The rearrangement uses TRBV6-4 and TRBJ1-1; D is uncertain. Trimming cost V 2 bases and J 4 bases, with 8 bases left between them. Per germline, CDR1 MRHNA and CDR2 SNTAGT. The CDR3 consists of 13 residues. CDR3 DNA: TGTGCCAGCAGTGACAGGGAGGCCACTGAAGCTTTCTTT. This codes for CASSDREATEAFF.

For the CDR3, the DNA is TGTGCCAGCAGTTCAGTAGGGCTAGCGCCCGACAATGAGCAGTTCTTC. Amino acids: CASSSVGLAPDNEQFF. This chain joins TRBV13 and TRBJ2-1; D is possibly TRBD2 (6 bases). The CDR3 consists of 16 residues. Germline lookup yields CDR1 PRHDT and CDR2 FYEKMQ (reference sequence). Trimming shortened V by 6 bases and J by 5 bases, and 20 bases separated the two germline ends.

The V gene is TRBV19, the J gene TRBJ2-5; D remains ambiguous. V lost 7 bases to trimming and J lost 1 base, with 10 bases between them. Germline V gene data show CDR1 as LNHDA and CDR2 as SQIVND (reference sequence). The CDR3 has 13 amino acids. The CDR3 coding sequence is TGTGCCAGTATGGAAAGGGCCCAAGAGACCCAGTACTTC. Translated, it gives CASMERAQETQYF.

Details on this clone: Additional DNA sequences in this sample encode the identical CDR3. The chain joins TRBV19 to TRBJ1-5, with TRBD1 matching over 8 bases. V was pared by 6 bases and J by 4 bases, with 5 bases of the junction left unmatched. Germline loops: CDR1 LNHDA, CDR2 SQIVND (reference sequence). The CDR3 is 14 residues long. CDR3: CASREGQGNQPQHF. The CDR3 DNA follows: TGTGCCAGTAGGGAAGGACAGGGAAATCAGCCCCAGCATTTT.